The rows below give T cell receptor beta chains drawn from one sample of a study of shared clonotypes between healthy human individuals. Clones were read by immunoSEQ multiplex PCR, and TCRdb kept only the in-frame ones, dropping some. The repertoire holds some 700,000 clones, 90% seen once, with 34% in the top ten. Material: memory CD8+ T cells from PBMCs. The receptors here all came from a man between 18 and 35 years old in good health. Some clones in this sample may be carry-over from other donors' samples. Both conserved end residues are part of each CDR3. A D gene is named only where the DNA matches it firmly. Some rows have no size entry. The others give once, few or many, or a class for an expanded clone.

clone_size	v_call	d_call	j_call	cdr3_aa	cdr3_nt
.	TRBV13	TRBD1	TRBJ2-2	CASRRDRELTGELFF	TGTGCCAGCAGAAGGGACAGGGAGTTGACCGGGGAGCTGTTTTTT
many	TRBV21-1	.	TRBJ2-3	CASSRPEGRDLTTDTQYF	TGTGCCAGCAGCCGACCCGAAGGACGGGACTTAACCACAGATACGCAGTATTTT
.	TRBV5-4	TRBD2	TRBJ2-7	CASSLGLAGEGDEQYF	TGTGCCAGCAGCCTCGGACTAGCGGGAGAGGGAGACGAGCAGTACTTC
.	TRBV4-1	.	TRBJ1-3	CASSQEGWTGNTIYF	TGCGCCAGCAGCCAAGAAGGCTGGACTGGAAACACCATATATTTT
.	TRBV6-6	TRBD2	TRBJ2-7	CASTSGSVYEQYF	TGTGCCAGCACTAGCGGGAGTGTTTACGAGCAGTACTTC
.	TRBV7-8	.	TRBJ2-5	CASSATRGETQYF	TGTGCCAGCAGCGCGACTAGAGGGGAGACCCAGTACTTC
.	TRBV27	.	TRBJ2-7	CASSHVSPAAHEQYF	TGTGCCAGCAGTCACGTTAGCCCCGCGGCTCACGAGCAGTACTTC
.	TRBV29-1	.	TRBJ1-1	CSPHGVAGGTEAFF	TGCAGTCCTCACGGGGTGGCCGGTGGCACTGAAGCTTTCTTT
.	TRBV10-2	.	TRBJ2-1	CASSVGRRLLNEQFF	TGCGCCAGCAGTGTCGGCAGGAGGTTGCTTAATGAGCAGTTCTTC
once	TRBV28	.	TRBJ1-1	CASSLWGGSTEAFF	TGTGCCAGCAGTTTATGGGGGGGGAGTACTGAAGCTTTCTTT
.	TRBV7-9	.	TRBJ2-5	CASSRIPETQYF	TGTGCCAGCAGCAGAATTCCCGAGACCCAGTACTTC
.	TRBV5-1	.	TRBJ1-4	CASSLRAPRGEKLFF	TGCGCCAGCAGCTTGAGGGCACCCCGAGGGGAAAAACTGTTTTTT
once	TRBV19	.	TRBJ1-5	CASQGPSNQPQHF	TGTGCCAGCCAGGGACCGTCTAATCAGCCCCAGCATTTT
.	TRBV15	.	TRBJ2-1	CATRTGNSYNEQFF	TGTGCCACCAGGACAGGAAATTCCTACAATGAGCAGTTCTTC
.	TRBV6-6	TRBD1	TRBJ2-7	CASSYSTGGFYEQYF	TGTGCCAGCAGTTACTCGACAGGGGGATTCTACGAGCAGTACTTC
.	TRBV9	.	TRBJ2-5	CASSPRLDPSPETQYF	TGTGCCAGCAGCCCCCGACTAGACCCGAGTCCGGAGACCCAGTACTTC
.	TRBV27	.	TRBJ1-4	CASRTYGNEKLFF	TGTGCCAGCCGTACTTATGGCAATGAAAAACTGTTTTTT
.	TRBV6-6	.	TRBJ2-7	CASSYFRQVPYEQYF	TGTGCCAGCAGTTACTTTCGGCAGGTCCCCTACGAGCAGTACTTC
.	TRBV4-2	.	TRBJ1-6	CASSQEGSSSPLHF	TGTGCCAGCAGCCAAGAGGGAAGTTCTTCACCCCTCCACTTT
.	TRBV5-4	.	TRBJ2-1	CASSLSTTAREQFF	TGTGCCAGCAGCTTGTCCACCACTGCCAGGGAGCAGTTCTTC
.	TRBV5-4	.	TRBJ2-1	CASSPVGGPYNEQFF	TGTGCCAGCAGTCCAGTGGGAGGCCCCTACAATGAGCAGTTCTTC
.	TRBV15	.	TRBJ2-3	CATSRGLADTQYF	TGTGCCACCAGCAGAGGACTGGCAGATACGCAGTATTTT
.	TRBV27	.	TRBJ2-2	CASFPLSPPGELFF	TGTGCCAGTTTTCCCTTGAGCCCGCCCGGGGAGCTGTTTTTT
.	TRBV7-9	TRBD1	TRBJ2-3	CASSPRQGFWTDTQYF	TGTGCCAGCAGCCCGCGACAGGGCTTCTGGACAGATACGCAGTATTTT
.	TRBV7-9	.	TRBJ2-5	CASSRRAGQETQYF	TGTGCCAGCAGCCGACGGGCAGGGCAAGAGACCCAGTACTTC
.	TRBV28	.	TRBJ2-7	CASSPDGYEQYF	TGTGCCAGCAGCCCAGACGGCTACGAGCAGTACTTC
once	TRBV6-5	TRBD1	TRBJ2-7	CASSYLTGGYEQYF	TGTGCCAGCAGTTATTTGACAGGGGGCTACGAGCAGTACTTC
.	TRBV28	TRBD1	TRBJ2-7	CASSPLRDRDEQYF	TGTGCCAGCAGCCCTCTCCGGGACAGGGACGAGCAGTACTTC
.	TRBV5-4	TRBD2	TRBJ2-2	CASSLAASGDTGELFF	TGTGCCAGCAGCTTGGCCGCTAGCGGGGATACCGGGGAGCTGTTTTTT
once	TRBV4-3	.	TRBJ1-2	CASSQDKYGYTF	TGCGCCAGCAGCCAAGATAAATATGGCTACACCTTC
.	TRBV28	.	TRBJ1-2	CASSLSFGDGYTF	TGTGCCAGCAGTTTATCTTTTGGGGATGGCTACACCTTC
.	TRBV27	.	TRBJ2-7	CASSASRGEDVYEQYF	TGTGCCAGCAGTGCCTCTAGGGGGGAGGATGTCTACGAGCAGTACTTC
.	TRBV4-3	.	TRBJ2-1	CASSQRSPGGLGNEQFF	TGCGCCAGCAGCCAACGGTCCCCGGGGGGCTTGGGTAATGAGCAGTTCTTC
.	TRBV5-4	TRBD2	TRBJ2-1	CASSSGSGSGSYNEQFF	TGTGCCAGCAGCTCCGGTAGCGGGAGTGGGTCCTACAATGAGCAGTTCTTC
.	TRBV14	TRBD2	TRBJ2-1	CASSFFLAASYNEQFF	TGTGCCAGCAGCTTTTTTCTAGCGGCTTCCTACAATGAGCAGTTCTTC
.	TRBV13	.	TRBJ2-2	CASSLGVPGELFF	TGTGCCAGCAGCTTAGGTGTTCCCGGGGAGCTGTTTTTT
.	TRBV9	TRBD2	TRBJ2-7	CASSAGGGTYEQYF	TGTGCCAGCAGCGCTGGGGGGGGAACCTACGAGCAGTACTTC
.	TRBV18	.	TRBJ2-5	CASSPDLSAKKQETQYF	TGTGCCAGCTCACCGGATCTTAGCGCAAAAAAACAAGAGACCCAGTACTTC
.	TRBV7-3	.	TRBJ2-2	CASSTFRGTGELFF	TGTGCCAGCAGCACCTTCAGGGGTACCGGGGAGCTGTTTTTT
.	TRBV7-9	TRBD2	TRBJ2-1	CASSLRLAGGPNEQFF	TGTGCCAGCAGCCTAAGACTAGCGGGAGGGCCAAATGAGCAGTTCTTC
.	TRBV7-9	.	TRBJ1-2	CASSLGSLYGYTF	TGTGCCAGCAGCTTAGGAAGTCTCTATGGCTACACCTTC
.	TRBV28	.	TRBJ2-7	CASSLLPAHEQYF	TGTGCCAGCAGTTTATTGCCAGCCCACGAGCAGTACTTC
.	TRBV19	.	TRBJ2-7	CASSIRVGEQYF	TGTGCCAGTAGTATACGGGTCGGCGAGCAGTACTTC
.	TRBV6-5	.	TRBJ1-5	CASGRGNQPQHF	TGTGCCAGCGGCCGGGGGAATCAGCCCCAGCATTTT
.	TRBV28	TRBD2	TRBJ2-5	CASSFLTSGRGETQYF	TGTGCCAGCAGTTTCCTGACTAGCGGGAGGGGAGAGACCCAGTACTTC
.	TRBV19	TRBD1	TRBJ1-2	CATSSGQGNYGYTF	TGTGCCACCTCCTCGGGACAGGGCAACTATGGCTACACCTTC
.	TRBV28	.	TRBJ1-2	CASSSWNTNYGYTF	TGTGCCAGCAGCTCGTGGAATACAAACTATGGCTACACCTTC
.	TRBV28	.	TRBJ1-5	CASSPGGGNQPQHF	TGTGCCAGCAGCCCCGGAGGAGGCAATCAGCCCCAGCATTTT
.	TRBV2	.	TRBJ2-7	CASSGPEIPYEQYF	TGTGCCAGCAGTGGTCCCGAGATCCCCTACGAGCAGTACTTC
.	TRBV27	.	TRBJ2-7	CASSLTGAGGYEQYF	TGTGCCAGCAGCCTCACAGGGGCGGGGGGCTACGAGCAGTACTTC
.	TRBV19	.	TRBJ1-1	CASSIGFTEAFF	TGTGCCAGTAGTATTGGGTTTACTGAAGCTTTCTTT
.	TRBV30	TRBD1	TRBJ2-1	CAWSPGTARNEQFF	TGTGCCTGGAGTCCCGGGACAGCTAGGAATGAGCAGTTCTTC
.	TRBV2	TRBD2	TRBJ2-2	CASRRAREGRTGELFF	TGTGCCAGCAGGAGAGCGCGGGAGGGCCGAACCGGGGAGCTGTTTTTT
.	TRBV27	TRBD1	TRBJ2-6	CASSLLPGQGISGANVLTF	TGTGCCAGCAGTCTCCTGCCGGGACAGGGTATCTCTGGGGCCAACGTCCTGACTTTC
.	TRBV10-2	.	TRBJ2-7	CASTEAPPYEQYF	TGCGCCAGCACCGAAGCACCGCCTTACGAGCAGTACTTC
.	TRBV27	.	TRBJ2-3	CASSFLQTVDTQYF	TGTGCCAGCAGTTTCCTACAGACGGTAGATACGCAGTATTTT
.	TRBV4-2	TRBD2	TRBJ2-1	CASSLSGGAGNYNEQFF	TGTGCCAGCAGCCTTTCGGGCGGAGCGGGAAACTACAATGAGCAGTTCTTC
.	TRBV27	.	TRBJ2-7	CASSLGSGYEQYF	TGTGCCAGCAGTTTAGGCTCAGGGTACGAGCAGTACTTC